Listed below are T cell receptor beta chains from one sample, sequenced in a study of T cell responses to AZD1222 COVID-19 vaccine. Sequencing was performed with immunoSEQ multiplex PCR; in TCRdb, only in-frame clones are kept and a portion is missing. The table records tens of thousands of clones, around 90% of them present only once. The sample was peripheral blood, taken 28 days after the second AZD1222 dose. The receptors shown here come from an adult who received the AZD1222 COVID-19 vaccine. CDR3s include the opening cysteine and the closing phenylalanine or tryptophan. A D gene is named only where the DNA matches it firmly. Part of the rows lack a size; the others show once, few, many or a class for expanded clones.

clone_size	d_call	j_call	v_call	cdr3_aa	cdr3_nt
.	TRBD1	TRBJ1-6	TRBV25-1	CASREDRGNSPLHF	TGTGCCAGCAGGGAAGACAGGGGTAATTCACCCCTCCACTTT
.	TRBD1	TRBJ2-7	TRBV9	CASSLGTGGIYEQYF	TGTGCCAGCAGCCTAGGGACAGGGGGCATCTACGAGCAGTACTTC
.	.	TRBJ2-7	TRBV11-2	CASSLGGGRAKQYF	TGTGCCAGCAGCTTAGGGGGGGGCCGGGCGAAGCAGTACTTC
.	.	TRBJ2-7	TRBV15	CATSSRGTGTSEQYF	TGTGCCACCAGCAGCCGTGGGACAGGGACTAGCGAGCAGTACTTC
.	TRBD1	TRBJ1-3	TRBV7-8	CASSLRTGNSGNTIYF	TGTGCCAGCAGCTTACGGACAGGGAACTCTGGAAACACCATATATTTT
.	.	TRBJ2-5	TRBV4-1	CASSQVGLAETQYF	TGCGCCAGCAGCCAAGTTGGGCTAGCTGAGACCCAGTACTTC
.	.	TRBJ1-2	TRBV6-2/TRBV6-3	CASSRADSFYGYTF	TGTGCCAGCAGCCGAGCGGACAGCTTCTATGGCTACACCTTC
.	.	TRBJ1-2	TRBV14	CASSQVSSNYGYTF	TGTGCCAGCAGCCAAGTATCCTCTAACTATGGCTACACCTTC
few	.	TRBJ1-2	TRBV28	CASGTQENLYGYTF	TGTGCCAGCGGGACTCAGGAAAACCTCTATGGCTACACCTTC
.	.	TRBJ2-3	TRBV29-1	CSVTGYSSTDTQYF	TGCAGCGTTACAGGTTATTCTAGCACAGATACGCAGTATTTT
.	.	TRBJ1-5	TRBV12-3/TRBV12-4	CASTGARNQPQHF	TGTGCCAGCACAGGGGCCCGCAATCAGCCCCAGCATTTT
.	TRBD1	TRBJ2-1	TRBV30	CAWSPWTGANEQFF	TGTGCCTGGAGTCCGTGGACAGGGGCAAATGAGCAGTTCTTC
.	.	TRBJ2-1	TRBV30	CAWLGDSYNEQFF	TGTGCCTGGCTGGGAGACTCCTACAATGAGCAGTTCTTC
.	TRBD2	TRBJ2-1	TRBV3-1/TRBV3-2	CASSQVLAGGGLYNEQFF	TGTGCCAGCAGCCAAGTGTTGGCGGGGGGGGGCCTCTACAATGAGCAGTTCTTC
.	TRBD1	TRBJ2-2	TRBV7-2	CAIYRGSTGELFF	TGTGCCATTTACAGGGGTTCCACCGGGGAGCTGTTTTTT
.	.	TRBJ1-4	TRBV24-1	CATSASSPEKLFF	TGTGCCACCAGTGCTAGCAGTCCTGAAAAACTGTTTTTT
.	.	TRBJ1-5	TRBV28	CASSLRGFSQPQHF	TGTGCCAGCAGTTTGAGGGGATTTAGTCAGCCCCAGCATTTT
few	.	TRBJ1-2	TRBV19	CASTIKAGLPYGYTF	TGTGCCAGTACCATCAAGGCAGGACTTCCCTATGGCTACACCTTC
.	.	TRBJ2-1	TRBV7-8	CASSLRSPVGPHNEQFF	TGTGCCAGCAGCTTAAGGAGCCCCGTGGGTCCCCACAATGAGCAGTTCTTC
.	.	TRBJ2-3	TRBV5-1	CASSSGTGRDTQYF	TGCGCCAGCAGCTCCGGAACTGGTCGAGATACGCAGTATTTT
.	TRBD1	TRBJ1-2	TRBV6-6	CASTLLGTEDSYTF	TGTGCCAGCACACTACTTGGGACAGAAGATTCCTACACCTTC
.	.	TRBJ2-1	TRBV9	CASSVGGPAYNEQFF	TGTGCCAGCAGCGTTGGGGGGCCAGCCTACAATGAGCAGTTCTTC
.	TRBD1	TRBJ2-7	TRBV19	CASSSLFRTGAYEQYF	TGTGCCAGTAGTTCACTCTTCCGGACAGGGGCCTACGAGCAGTACTTC
.	.	TRBJ1-6	TRBV7-9	CASSLDPGRVGSPLHF	TGTGCCAGCAGCTTAGACCCTGGCAGGGTGGGCTCACCCCTCCACTTT
.	.	TRBJ1-2	TRBV25-1	CASSEFGGYTF	TGTGCCAGCAGTGAATTTGGTGGCTACACCTTC
.	.	TRBJ2-3	TRBV5-1	CASSLESTQYF	TGCGCCAGCAGCTTGGAGAGTACGCAGTATTTT
.	.	TRBJ1-1	TRBV30	CAWSLNRWDTEAFF	TGTGCCTGGAGTTTGAACCGCTGGGACACTGAAGCTTTCTTT
.	.	TRBJ1-4	TRBV29-1	CSVKYGGEKLFF	TGCAGCGTTAAGTACGGAGGGGAAAAACTGTTTTTT
.	.	TRBJ2-2	TRBV11-1	CASSLVSFGGELFF	TGTGCCAGCAGCTTAGTATCGTTCGGCGGGGAGCTGTTTTTT
.	.	TRBJ1-3	TRBV9	CASSGGEYRGNTIYF	TGTGCCAGCAGCGGGGGAGAATACAGGGGAAACACCATATATTTT
.	.	TRBJ2-7	TRBV4-2	CASSQVIGGAEQYF	TGTGCCAGCAGCCAAGTCATCGGCGGGGCCGAGCAGTACTTC
.	TRBD2	TRBJ2-7	TRBV14	CASSPRGVAGAYEQYF	TGTGCCAGCAGCCCCCGGGGGGTAGCGGGGGCCTACGAGCAGTACTTC
few	.	TRBJ1-4	TRBV6-5	CASSGLGGSEKLFF	TGTGCCAGCAGCGGCTTGGGGGGAAGTGAAAAACTGTTTTTT
once	.	TRBJ2-3	TRBV19	CASRAPSGDTQYF	TGTGCCAGTCGGGCGCCATCCGGGGATACGCAGTATTTT
few	.	TRBJ1-5	TRBV7-3	CASSHPGGPNQPQHF	TGTGCCAGCAGCCATCCCGGGGGACCCAATCAGCCCCAGCATTTT
.	TRBD1	TRBJ1-1	TRBV10-3	CAISEYRGNTEAFF	TGTGCCATCAGTGAGTACAGGGGGAACACTGAAGCTTTCTTT
once	.	TRBJ1-2	TRBV28	CASSSGTNYGYTF	TGTGCCAGCAGTTCCGGGACAAACTATGGCTACACCTTC
.	.	TRBJ2-2	TRBV28	CASSLAGELFF	TGTGCCAGCAGTCTGGCCGGGGAGCTGTTTTTT
.	.	TRBJ2-1	TRBV9	CASSGGQLYNEQFF	TGTGCCAGCAGCGGGGGTCAGTTATACAATGAGCAGTTCTTC
.	TRBD1	TRBJ1-2	TRBV2	CASTITGEAYGYTF	TGTGCCAGCACCATAACAGGGGAGGCCTATGGCTACACCTTC
.	.	TRBJ1-6	TRBV28	CASSRQASYNSPLHF	TGTGCCAGCAGCCGACAGGCCTCCTATAATTCACCCCTCCACTTT
.	.	TRBJ1-3	TRBV30	CAGGRPSGNTIYF	TGTGCCGGGGGACGTCCCTCTGGAAACACCATATATTTT
few	.	TRBJ1-1	TRBV28	CASSLRSWSNTEAFF	TGTGCCAGCAGTTTACGGTCTTGGTCTAACACTGAAGCTTTCTTT
.	.	TRBJ2-2	TRBV19	CASVLEATRELFF	TGTGCCAGTGTCCTAGAAGCCACCCGGGAGCTGTTTTTT
.	TRBD2	TRBJ2-5	TRBV7-2	CASSFSGGAGETQYF	TGTGCCAGCAGTTTTAGCGGGGGGGCCGGAGAGACCCAGTACTTC
.	.	TRBJ1-2	TRBV11-3	CASSFRHISGDYGYTF	TGTGCCAGCAGCTTCCGACATATCTCCGGAGACTATGGCTACACCTTC
.	.	TRBJ1-1	TRBV28	CASSYFGAGNTEAFF	TGTGCCAGCAGTTACTTCGGGGCGGGAAACACTGAAGCTTTCTTT
once	TRBD1	TRBJ2-7	TRBV7-8	CASSLSAGTGRYEQYF	TGTGCCAGCAGCTTATCAGCCGGGACAGGGCGCTACGAGCAGTACTTC
.	.	TRBJ1-3	TRBV30	CAWGWRGKGTSSGNTIYF	TGTGCCTGGGGATGGCGGGGGAAGGGGACTAGCTCTGGAAACACCATATATTTT
once	.	TRBJ2-7	TRBV19	CASKVAGAYEQYF	TGTGCCAGTAAGGTGGCGGGGGCCTATGAGCAGTACTTC
.	.	TRBJ2-1	TRBV4-2	CASSQDKQIYNEQFF	TGTGCCAGCAGCCAAGATAAACAGATTTACAATGAGCAGTTCTTC
.	TRBD2	TRBJ2-3	TRBV7-2	CASSLSYGGGGQDTQYF	TGTGCCAGCAGCTTAAGCTATGGCGGGGGGGGTCAAGATACGCAGTATTTT